Listed below are T cell receptor beta chains from one sample, sequenced in a study of shared clonotypes between healthy human individuals. Repertoires were generated with immunoSEQ multiplex PCR, while TCRdb's copy carries only in-frame clones and drops some. In the table there are over a million clones, more than 95% of which are singletons. Source material: naive CD4+ T cells sorted from blood. The receptors originated from a man aged 30 to 39 in good health. The CDR3 runs from the conserved cysteine through the conserved F or W. D genes are given only for firm matches. Expanded clones get a size class; other rows say once, few or many, or leave the size out.

J: TRBJ2-7; V: TRBV6-6; D: .; size: .; DNA: TGTGCCAGCAGGGTGTGGGGGAGTTCAGGCGAGCAGTACTTC; CDR3: CASRVWGSSGEQYF
J: TRBJ2-5; V: TRBV29-1; D: .; size: .; DNA: TGCAGCGTTGGGAAGGACAGTAGAGAGACCCAGTACTTC; CDR3: CSVGKDSRETQYF
J: TRBJ2-1; V: TRBV18; D: .; size: .; DNA: TGTGCCAGCTCACCGACGGGGGTAGACGAGCAGTTCTTC; CDR3: CASSPTGVDEQFF
J: TRBJ2-7; V: TRBV19; D: .; size: .; DNA: TGTGCCAGTAGTATTCCCGGAGTCTACGAGCAGTACTTC; CDR3: CASSIPGVYEQYF
J: TRBJ2-7; V: TRBV6-1; D: TRBD1; size: .; DNA: TGTGCCAGCAGTGGACAGGGTATCTACGAGCAGTACTTC; CDR3: CASSGQGIYEQYF
J: TRBJ1-2; V: TRBV2; D: .; size: .; DNA: TGTGCCAGCAGTGAAGCGCAGGGGCCACTCTATGGCTACACCTTC; CDR3: CASSEAQGPLYGYTF
J: TRBJ1-1; V: TRBV5-8; D: .; size: once; DNA: TGTGCCAGCAGCTTGAGAAGGGGCACTGAAGCTTTCTTT; CDR3: CASSLRRGTEAFF
J: TRBJ2-7; V: TRBV10-2; D: .; size: once; DNA: TGCGCCAGCAGGCCCCCGGGGAATTGGGGCTACGAGCAGTACTTC; CDR3: CASRPPGNWGYEQYF
J: TRBJ1-2; V: TRBV7-2; D: .; size: .; DNA: TGTGCCAGCAGCCGTGTAGGTCGCTATGGCTACACCTTC; CDR3: CASSRVGRYGYTF
J: TRBJ2-7; V: TRBV7-2; D: TRBD1; size: .; DNA: TGTGCCAGCAGCTTACCCGGGACAGCTACGATGCAGTACTTC; CDR3: CASSLPGTATMQYF
J: TRBJ2-4; V: TRBV11-2; D: .; size: .; DNA: TGTGCCAGCCGGACAGTAGCCAAAAACATTCAGTACTTC; CDR3: CASRTVAKNIQYF
J: TRBJ2-3; V: TRBV5-1; D: .; size: .; DNA: TGCGCCAGCAGCTTCCGCACAGATACGCAGTATTTT; CDR3: CASSFRTDTQYF
J: TRBJ1-4; V: TRBV19; D: .; size: .; DNA: TGTGCCAGTACGGCTAGGGGCCGTGGTAATGAAAAACTGTTTTTT; CDR3: CASTARGRGNEKLFF
J: TRBJ1-4; V: TRBV19; D: .; size: .; DNA: TGTGCCAGTAGAGCGGCAGGGGATAGGGCTAATGAAAAACTGTTTTTT; CDR3: CASRAAGDRANEKLFF
J: TRBJ1-1; V: TRBV28; D: .; size: .; DNA: TGTGCCAGCAGTTTACTGACGGGGAACACTGAAGCTTTCTTT; CDR3: CASSLLTGNTEAFF
J: TRBJ2-5; V: TRBV7-8; D: .; size: .; DNA: TGTGCCAGCAGCTTAGTAAGAGCAGATAAACGGGAAGAGACCCAGTACTTC; CDR3: CASSLVRADKREETQYF
J: TRBJ2-1; V: TRBV29-1; D: TRBD1; size: .; DNA: TGCAGCGGGCGCGGACAGGGGGGGAATGAGCAGTTCTTC; CDR3: CSGRGQGGNEQFF
J: TRBJ1-1; V: TRBV28; D: .; size: .; DNA: TGTGCCAGCAGTTTCTACAGGGCTGAAGCTTTCTTT; CDR3: CASSFYRAEAFF
J: TRBJ2-7; V: TRBV29-1; D: .; size: .; DNA: TGCAGCGTTGAAGTTACAGAATACGAGCAGTACTTC; CDR3: CSVEVTEYEQYF
J: TRBJ2-7; V: TRBV2; D: TRBD2; size: once; DNA: TGTGCCAGCAGTGGATACCGGGACTACTCTCCCTACGAGCAGTACTTC; CDR3: CASSGYRDYSPYEQYF
J: TRBJ2-5; V: TRBV5-1; D: .; size: .; DNA: TGCGCCAGCAGCTTGTCCGGGGGAGAGACCCAGTACTTC; CDR3: CASSLSGGETQYF
J: TRBJ2-7; V: TRBV28; D: .; size: .; DNA: TGTGCCAGCACCGCCCCCGACCTCGCCTACGAGCAGTACTTC; CDR3: CASTAPDLAYEQYF
J: TRBJ1-3; V: TRBV29-1; D: .; size: .; DNA: TGCAGCGTAATGTGGGCTCGGGACACCATATATTTT; CDR3: CSVMWARDTIYF
J: TRBJ2-1; V: TRBV11-1; D: .; size: .; DNA: TGTGCCAGCAGCTCAGTTTTGGCTATATACAATGAGCAGTTCTTC; CDR3: CASSSVLAIYNEQFF
J: TRBJ1-1; V: TRBV28; D: .; size: .; DNA: TGTGCCAGCAGAATGGGAGGAGTAGGGACTGAAGCTTTCTTT; CDR3: CASRMGGVGTEAFF
J: TRBJ2-7; V: TRBV18; D: .; size: .; DNA: TGTGCCAGCTCACTGATGCCTGGGACCGTATACAACGAGCAGTACTTC; CDR3: CASSLMPGTVYNEQYF
J: TRBJ2-5; V: TRBV5-1; D: .; size: .; DNA: TGCGCCAGCCGCAAAGAGAGGTGGGAGACCCAGTACTTC; CDR3: CASRKERWETQYF
J: TRBJ1-3; V: TRBV5-1; D: .; size: .; DNA: TGCGCCAGCAGCTCGTCCCCCAGAAACACCATATATTTT; CDR3: CASSSSPRNTIYF
J: TRBJ2-3; V: TRBV4-1; D: TRBD2; size: .; DNA: TGCGCCAGCAGCCCGCAGACTAGCGGGAGGCCTCAGTATTTT; CDR3: CASSPQTSGRPQYF
J: TRBJ2-2; V: TRBV19; D: .; size: .; DNA: TGTGCCAGTAGTATTTGGCAGGGGATTTCCGGGGAGCTGTTTTTT; CDR3: CASSIWQGISGELFF
J: TRBJ2-1; V: TRBV18; D: .; size: .; DNA: TGTGCCAGCTCGTCTGGAAAATTCAATGAGCAGTTCTTC; CDR3: CASSSGKFNEQFF
J: TRBJ2-1; V: TRBV6-1; D: .; size: .; DNA: TGTGCCAGCAGTGCTCAGGGTGGCGAGCAGTTCTTC; CDR3: CASSAQGGEQFF
J: TRBJ2-3; V: TRBV7-9; D: .; size: .; DNA: TGTGCCAGCAGCTTCGGGCGGCTCACAGATACGCAGTATTTT; CDR3: CASSFGRLTDTQYF
J: TRBJ1-5; V: TRBV7-2; D: .; size: .; DNA: TGTGCCAGCAGCTTAATCCAGAATCAGCCCCAGCATTTT; CDR3: CASSLIQNQPQHF
J: TRBJ2-1; V: TRBV6-1; D: TRBD2; size: .; DNA: TGTGCCAGCAGTGAAGGCCCCCTAGCGGCCGGCTATGAGCAGTTCTTC; CDR3: CASSEGPLAAGYEQFF
J: TRBJ1-5; V: TRBV10-3; D: .; size: .; DNA: TGTGCCATCAGTGACCCAGCACAGCCCCAGCATTTT; CDR3: CAISDPAQPQHF
J: TRBJ2-7; V: TRBV30; D: .; size: once; DNA: TGTGCCTGGGAAACAGTACCCTACGAGCAGTACTTC; CDR3: CAWETVPYEQYF
J: TRBJ2-5; V: TRBV2; D: TRBD2; size: .; DNA: TGTGCCAGCAGTGAGAGCGGGAGTTTTGAGACCCAGTACTTC; CDR3: CASSESGSFETQYF
J: TRBJ2-7; V: TRBV6-1; D: .; size: .; DNA: TGTGCCAGCAGTGAAGGGACTCCATACGAGCAGTACTTC; CDR3: CASSEGTPYEQYF
J: TRBJ2-3; V: TRBV13; D: .; size: .; DNA: TGTGCCAGCAGCTCCCCCAAGGAGCTTACAGATACGCAGTATTTT; CDR3: CASSSPKELTDTQYF
J: TRBJ1-3; V: TRBV13; D: .; size: .; DNA: TGTGCCAGCAGCTTAGGCGGGGCAGCGGCTGGAAACACCATATATTTT; CDR3: CASSLGGAAAGNTIYF
J: TRBJ2-5; V: TRBV7-2; D: .; size: .; DNA: TGTGCCAGCAGCTTTGCTAGAGACGAGACCCAGTACTTC; CDR3: CASSFARDETQYF
J: TRBJ2-5; V: TRBV5-1; D: TRBD2; size: .; DNA: TGCGCCAGCAGCGCCTGGACTAGCGGGTGGAAGGAAGAGACCCAGTACTTC; CDR3: CASSAWTSGWKEETQYF
J: TRBJ2-7; V: TRBV19; D: .; size: .; DNA: TGTGCCAGTAGTAGCCTCCTTTACGAGCAGTACTTC; CDR3: CASSSLLYEQYF
J: TRBJ2-1; V: TRBV5-1; D: .; size: .; DNA: TGCGCCAGCAGCTCCCTTGGTGGGGAGGCCTCCTCCTCCTACAATGAGCAGTTCTTC; CDR3: CASSSLGGEASSSYNEQFF
J: TRBJ2-1; V: TRBV9; D: TRBD1; size: once; DNA: TGTGCCAGCAGCGGCGGACAGGGGGCTTACAATGAGCAGTTCTTC; CDR3: CASSGGQGAYNEQFF
J: TRBJ2-5; V: TRBV11-2; D: .; size: once; DNA: TGTGCCAGCACCATAGGGGTGGGGATTGGGAGAGGGCAAGAGACCCAGTACTTC; CDR3: CASTIGVGIGRGQETQYF
J: TRBJ2-7; V: TRBV6-1; D: .; size: .; DNA: TGTGCCGGAAATAAAGGGCGGGTCCTTTACTTC; CDR3: CAGNKGRVLYF
J: TRBJ2-1; V: TRBV6-5; D: TRBD2; size: .; DNA: TGTGCCAGCAATTCCGGGACTAGCGGGAGGTATGAGCAGTTCTTC; CDR3: CASNSGTSGRYEQFF
J: TRBJ2-3; V: TRBV5-1; D: .; size: .; DNA: TGCGCCAGCAGCTTGTTAGGGGGGTCAGATACGCAGTATTTT; CDR3: CASSLLGGSDTQYF
J: TRBJ1-2; V: TRBV28; D: .; size: .; DNA: TGTGCCAGCAGCCGTAACTATGGCTACACCTTC; CDR3: CASSRNYGYTF
J: TRBJ1-5; V: TRBV15; D: TRBD1; size: .; DNA: TGTGCCACCAGCAGAGGGGGGACAGGGGGTTTTTGGCCCCAGCATTTT; CDR3: CATSRGGTGGFWPQHF
J: TRBJ2-7; V: TRBV6-5; D: .; size: .; DNA: TGTGCCGCCCAGGGCAGGTACGAGCAGTACTTC; CDR3: CAAQGRYEQYF
J: TRBJ2-3; V: TRBV7-2; D: TRBD1; size: .; DNA: TGTGCCAGCAGCCGAAGTTGGGACAGCCTCACAGATACGCAGTATTTT; CDR3: CASSRSWDSLTDTQYF